These T cell receptor beta chains were read from a single sample in a study of blood T cell repertoires in COVID-19. Sequenced by immunoSEQ multiplex PCR; TCRdb stores in-frame clones only, minus some. This repertoire shows 91,000 or so clones, about nine tenths found once; its top ten account for 3% to 4.5%. Source material: peripheral blood. The receptors stem from a woman aged 45-65 years in a cohort sampled during active COVID-19. Each CDR3 is given with its conserved first and last residue. D genes are given only for firm matches. Not every row has a clone size; where given, it reads once, few, many or a size class.

abundance	j_gene	len	v_gene	d_gene	CDR3nt	CDR3aa
NA	TRBJ2-4	15	TRBV11-3	TRBD2	TGTGCCAGCAGCTCCCAGACTAGCGCCAAAAACATTCAGTACTTC	CASSSQTSAKNIQYF
NA	TRBJ1-1	16	TRBV28	NA	TGTGCCAGCAGTTTATTCCCGGGTTCCTCGGGCACTGAAGCTTTCTTT	CASSLFPGSSGTEAFF
NA	TRBJ2-1	14	TRBV2	NA	TGTGCCAGCAGTGAGGGAGGCCCAGGGAATGAGCAGTTCTTC	CASSEGGPGNEQFF
NA	TRBJ1-1	15	TRBV13	TRBD1	TGTGCCAGCAGCCCCCGGACAGGGGGAGACACTGAAGCTTTCTTT	CASSPRTGGDTEAFF
NA	TRBJ2-6	17	TRBV6-2/TRBV6-3	NA	TGTGCCAGCGGCCTGTCGCGGGGTTCGAGTTGGGCCAACGTCCTGACTTTC	CASGLSRGSSWANVLTF
NA	TRBJ1-5	13	TRBV19	NA	TGTGCCAGTAGTATAGATCCGAGGCAGCCCCAGCATTTT	CASSIDPRQPQHF
NA	TRBJ1-4	13	TRBV27	NA	TGTGCCAGCAGGCCGACAGTTAATGAAAAACTGTTTTTT	CASRPTVNEKLFF
NA	TRBJ1-2	14	TRBV19	NA	TGTGCCAGTCTAGCCTCGTACAGGGAAACGGGCTACACCTTC	CASLASYRETGYTF
NA	TRBJ1-2	16	TRBV2	NA	TGTGCCAGCAGTGAAGGTAGCATACAAAGTAACTATGGCTACACCTTC	CASSEGSIQSNYGYTF
NA	TRBJ1-4	18	TRBV27	TRBD1	TGTGCCAGCAGTTATCAGGGGGCAGGGTTTGCAACTAATGAAAAACTGTTTTTT	CASSYQGAGFATNEKLFF
NA	TRBJ2-1	15	TRBV9	TRBD2	TGTGCCAGCAGCGTCCGGGACTACAGTTACAATGAGCAGTTCTTC	CASSVRDYSYNEQFF
NA	TRBJ1-4	14	TRBV30	NA	TGTGCCTGGATGTTGGGGGCTGCTAATGAAAAACTGTTTTTT	CAWMLGAANEKLFF
NA	TRBJ2-3	15	TRBV28	TRBD2	TGTGCCAGCAGGTCGCCTAGCGGGAGGATAGATACGCAGTATTTT	CASRSPSGRIDTQYF
NA	TRBJ1-5	14	TRBV6-5	NA	TGTGCCAGCAGAGGGGGGACTACTACGGGGACCCAGCATTTT	CASRGGTTTGTQHF
NA	TRBJ2-1	15	TRBV28	NA	TGTGCCAGCAGCCTACCGAGGCTAGTCTACAATGAGCAGTTCTTC	CASSLPRLVYNEQFF
NA	TRBJ2-2	17	TRBV7-3	TRBD1	TGTGCCAGCAGCTCCAGACAGGGGCCGAAAGGTACCGGGGAGCTGTTTTTT	CASSSRQGPKGTGELFF
NA	TRBJ2-7	16	TRBV13	TRBD2	TGTGCCAGCAGCTTAGGGGGCGGGAGGGCCTCCTACGAGCAGTACTTC	CASSLGGGRASYEQYF
NA	TRBJ2-5	12	TRBV5-1	NA	TGCGCCAGCAGCCCAAGCACAGAGACCCAGTACTTC	CASSPSTETQYF
NA	TRBJ1-1	16	TRBV28	NA	TGTGCCAGCACCCCGTGGGGGCTGACCCTGAACACTGAAGCTTTCTTT	CASTPWGLTLNTEAFF
NA	TRBJ1-5	15	TRBV5-1	NA	TGCGCCAGCAGCTTGACAGGGACCGGCAATCAGCCCCAGCATTTT	CASSLTGTGNQPQHF
once	TRBJ2-2	17	TRBV10-3	TRBD2	TGTGCCATCAGTGACCACGGACTAGCGGGGAACACCGGGGAGCTGTTTTTT	CAISDHGLAGNTGELFF
NA	TRBJ2-7	15	TRBV5-1	TRBD2	TGCGCCAGCAGAGAGGGACTAGCGACCACTTACGAGCAGTACTTC	CASREGLATTYEQYF
once	TRBJ2-1	16	TRBV5-4	NA	TGTGCCAGCAGCTTCTCTTCCGAGGTCACTGACAATGAGCAGTTCTTC	CASSFSSEVTDNEQFF
NA	TRBJ2-1	18	TRBV7-7	TRBD2	TGTGCTAGCAGCTTAGCCCGACTAGCGGGGTTTAAGCACAATGAGCAGTTCTTC	CASSLARLAGFKHNEQFF
NA	TRBJ2-7	14	TRBV5-1	TRBD2	TGCGCCAGCAGCTTGGGTACTAGCGGGTACGAGCAGTACTTC	CASSLGTSGYEQYF
NA	TRBJ2-5	13	TRBV5-6	NA	TGTGCCAGCAGCTACCCAGGGCAAGAGACCCAGTACTTC	CASSYPGQETQYF
NA	TRBJ2-7	16	TRBV3-1/TRBV3-2	TRBD2	TGTGCCAGCAGCCGCCCCGGGACTAGCGGTTCCTACGAGCAGTACTTC	CASSRPGTSGSYEQYF
NA	TRBJ2-1	15	TRBV19	NA	TGTGCCAGTAGTACGACTAGAGGCCCCTACAATGAGCAGTTCTTC	CASSTTRGPYNEQFF
NA	TRBJ1-1	14	TRBV5-1	NA	TGCGCCAGCAGCAGCGGGACACTGAACACTGAAGCTTTCTTT	CASSSGTLNTEAFF
NA	TRBJ2-2	16	TRBV7-9	TRBD2	TGTGCCAGCAGCTTCCTAGCGGTATCGAACACCGGGGAGCTGTTTTTT	CASSFLAVSNTGELFF
NA	TRBJ2-1	16	TRBV12-5	NA	TGTGCTAGTGGCGCCGACCCCGGACAGTACTACAATGAGCAGTTCTTC	CASGADPGQYYNEQFF
NA	TRBJ1-1	13	TRBV5-4	NA	TGTGCCAGCAGCTTGGTCCGGGAAACTGAAGCTTTCTTT	CASSLVRETEAFF
NA	TRBJ2-1	16	TRBV7-6	TRBD1	TGTGCCAGCAGCCGCACCGGGACAGAACGTTACAATGAGCAGTTCTTC	CASSRTGTERYNEQFF
NA	TRBJ1-2	8	TRBV28	NA	TGTGCAGCGGGTGGCTACACCTTC	CAAGGYTF
NA	TRBJ1-1	13	TRBV5-1	NA	TGCGCCAGCAGCTTGTGGGAACAGGGTCAAGCTTTCTTT	CASSLWEQGQAFF
NA	TRBJ2-5	15	TRBV30	TRBD1	TGTGCCTGGAGCGGGGGGACAGGGGCTTATGAGACCCAGTACTTC	CAWSGGTGAYETQYF
NA	TRBJ2-5	13	TRBV28	NA	TGTGCCAGCAGAGGAAGGGGGGGAGAGACCCAGTACTTC	CASRGRGGETQYF
once	TRBJ2-1	15	TRBV6-1	TRBD2	TGTGCCAGCAGTGAAGCGGGAGGGCCTCTGAATGAGCAGTTCTTC	CASSEAGGPLNEQFF
NA	TRBJ2-1	15	TRBV9	NA	TGTGCCAGCAGCGTAGGAGGGGGAACCTACAATGAGCAGTTCTTC	CASSVGGGTYNEQFF
NA	TRBJ2-3	17	TRBV7-3	TRBD2	TGTGCCAGCAGCTTAAATGCGGTAGCGGGAGGTTCAGATACGCAGTATTTT	CASSLNAVAGGSDTQYF
once	TRBJ1-1	15	TRBV5-6	NA	TGTGCCAGCAGCCCGACTCGGACAGCGAACACTGAAGCTTTCTTT	CASSPTRTANTEAFF
NA	TRBJ1-6	16	TRBV9	NA	TGTGCCAGCAGCGTAGAAGGGGTCTCCTATAATTCACCCCTCCACTTT	CASSVEGVSYNSPLHF
NA	TRBJ1-1	12	TRBV6-6	NA	TGTGCCAGCAGTTACGCGGGCACTGAAGCTTTCTTT	CASSYAGTEAFF
NA	TRBJ2-3	13	TRBV19	NA	TGTGCCAGTAGAAACCAGGGGACAGATACGCAGTATTTT	CASRNQGTDTQYF
NA	TRBJ2-2	14	TRBV18	TRBD1	TGTGCCAGCTCACCCCTAGGACAGGCCGGGGAGCTGTTTTTT	CASSPLGQAGELFF
NA	TRBJ2-3	14	TRBV5-1	NA	TGCGCCAGCAGGTCGGACTCAGACACAGATACGCAGTATTTT	CASRSDSDTDTQYF
once	TRBJ2-1	15	TRBV7-3	TRBD2	TGTGCCAGCAGCTTACTCGGCGGGGGAAGGACTGAGCAGTTCTTC	CASSLLGGGRTEQFF
NA	TRBJ2-7	15	TRBV6-1	TRBD2	TGTGCCAGCAGTGAAGGGGCAGCGGGAAGGGGAGAGCAGTACTTC	CASSEGAAGRGEQYF
NA	TRBJ2-3	15	TRBV7-3	TRBD2	TGTGCCAGCACCTTAAGCGGGGGGGCGGCAGATACGCAGTATTTT	CASTLSGGAADTQYF
NA	TRBJ1-1	15	TRBV27	TRBD1	TGTGCCAGCAGTTCCGGGACAGGGGGCGAGGCTGAAGCTTTCTTT	CASSSGTGGEAEAFF
once	TRBJ1-5	15	TRBV19	NA	TGTGCCAGTAGTATAGAAGGGGCTGGCAATCAGCCCCAGCATTTT	CASSIEGAGNQPQHF
NA	TRBJ1-4	13	TRBV5-1	NA	TGCGCCAGCATGGACACGTTGCGGGAAAAACTGTTTTTT	CASMDTLREKLFF
NA	TRBJ2-7	16	TRBV5-1	TRBD2	TGCGCCAGCAGCTTAACACTAGCGGGAGATGGTGACGAGCAGTACTTC	CASSLTLAGDGDEQYF
once	TRBJ2-2	16	TRBV2	TRBD1	TGTGCCAGCAGTGGGGACAGGGGGCTCTACACCGGGGAGCTGTTTTTT	CASSGDRGLYTGELFF
few	TRBJ2-5	16	TRBV7-9	TRBD1	TGTGCCAGCAGCCCAGGGGACAGGGGGTACCAAGAGACCCAGTACTTC	CASSPGDRGYQETQYF
NA	TRBJ2-3	13	TRBV7-9	NA	TGTGCCAGCAGGTGGGGCCGCACAGATACGCAGTATTTT	CASRWGRTDTQYF
NA	TRBJ1-1	15	TRBV5-1	TRBD1	TGCGCCAGCAGCTGGCAGGGACAGGGACGGACTGAAGCTTTCTTT	CASSWQGQGRTEAFF
NA	TRBJ1-1	11	TRBV29-1	NA	TGCAGCGTGGCCAAGAACACTGAAGCTTTCTTT	CSVAKNTEAFF
once	TRBJ1-1	14	TRBV28	NA	TGTGCCAGCAGTCCTTCCTGGGCCACTAGGGAAGCTTTCTTT	CASSPSWATREAFF
NA	TRBJ1-2	14	TRBV28	TRBD1	TGTGCCAGCTCGCCCGGGACAGCGAACTATGGCTACACCTTC	CASSPGTANYGYTF